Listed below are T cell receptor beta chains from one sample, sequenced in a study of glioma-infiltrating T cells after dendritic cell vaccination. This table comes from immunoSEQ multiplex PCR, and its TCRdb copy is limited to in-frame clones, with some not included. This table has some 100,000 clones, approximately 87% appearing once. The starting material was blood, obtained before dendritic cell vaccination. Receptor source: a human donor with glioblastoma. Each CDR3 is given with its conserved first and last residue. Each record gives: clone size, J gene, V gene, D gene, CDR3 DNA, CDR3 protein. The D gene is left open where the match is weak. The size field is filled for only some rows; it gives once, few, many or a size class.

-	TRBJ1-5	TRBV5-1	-	TGCGCCAGCAGCTTGGACGGAGGGGCTCAGCCCCAGCATTTT	CASSLDGGAQPQHF
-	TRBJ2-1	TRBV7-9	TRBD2	TGTGCCAGCAGCTTAGGTAGCGGGGGGAGGAGCTCCTACAATGAGCAGTTCTTC	CASSLGSGGRSSYNEQFF
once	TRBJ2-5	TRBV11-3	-	TGTGCCAGCAGCCTAACAGGAGAGACCCAGTACTTC	CASSLTGETQYF
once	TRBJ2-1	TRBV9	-	TGTGCCAGCAGCGTAGATCCTAGCTTCCATGAGCAGTTCTTC	CASSVDPSFHEQFF
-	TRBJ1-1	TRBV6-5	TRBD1	TGTGCCAGCAGTTCAGAGGACAGGGGGAAGACTGAAGCTTTCTTT	CASSSEDRGKTEAFF
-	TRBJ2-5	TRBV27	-	TGTGCCAGCCTGTACCAAGAGACCCAGTACTTC	CASLYQETQYF
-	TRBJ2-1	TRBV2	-	TGTGCCGGGAGGGGGGGGGCAAACTCCTACAATGAGCAGTTCTTC	CAGRGGANSYNEQFF
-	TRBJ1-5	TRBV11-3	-	TGTGCCAGCAGGCGGGGAGTCAGCAATCAGCCCCAGCATTTT	CASRRGVSNQPQHF
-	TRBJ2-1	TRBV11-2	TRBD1	TGTGCCAGCAGCTTTTCAGGACAGGGATCCTACAATGAGCAGTTCTTC	CASSFSGQGSYNEQFF
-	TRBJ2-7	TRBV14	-	TGTGCCAGCAGCCGCCTCCAGGGTCCTGTTGGTTACGAGCAGTACTTC	CASSRLQGPVGYEQYF
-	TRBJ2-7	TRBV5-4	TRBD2	TGTGCCAGCAGGCCGGGACTAGAGTTTGGAGAGCAGTACTTC	CASRPGLEFGEQYF
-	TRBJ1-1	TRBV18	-	TGTGCCAGCTCACCATTGCAGGGTTGGGACACTGAAGCTTTCTTT	CASSPLQGWDTEAFF
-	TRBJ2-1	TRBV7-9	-	TGTGCCAGCAGCTTAGAAACGAGGTTCAGCGGAAGGCCTGAGGATGAGCAGTTCTTC	CASSLETRFSGRPEDEQFF
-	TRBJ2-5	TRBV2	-	TGTGCCAGCAGTGCCGGGGGTGGGGAGACCCAGTACTTC	CASSAGGGETQYF
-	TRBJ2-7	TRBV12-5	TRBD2	TGTGCTAGTGGTTTGGCGCAATCTAGCGGGGGCTCCTACGAGCAGTACTTC	CASGLAQSSGGSYEQYF
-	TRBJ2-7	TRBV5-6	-	TGTGCCAGCAGCCCAAGGGACTCTTTACTCTACGAGCAGTACTTC	CASSPRDSLLYEQYF
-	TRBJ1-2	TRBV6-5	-	TGTGCCAGCAGGCCCCAGGGTTGGGGAGGCTACACCTTC	CASRPQGWGGYTF
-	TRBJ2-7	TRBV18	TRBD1	TGTGCCAGCACGGCGATTGGGACAGTCTCCTACGAGCAGTACTTC	CASTAIGTVSYEQYF
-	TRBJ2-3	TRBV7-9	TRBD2	TGTGCCAGCAGCTTAAGGCTCTGGCGGGAGAGCACAGATACGCAGTATTTT	CASSLRLWRESTDTQYF
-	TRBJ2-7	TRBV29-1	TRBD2	TGCAGCGCCCCAAGGACTAGCGGCCCGTCCTACGAGCAGTACTTC	CSAPRTSGPSYEQYF
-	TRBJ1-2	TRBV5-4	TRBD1	TGTGCCAGCAGCTCCCCGGGACAGGGGAACTATGGCTACACCTTC	CASSSPGQGNYGYTF
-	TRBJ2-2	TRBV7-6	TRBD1	TGTGCCAGCAGCCTTCTGGGGACAGGGGGTAACACCGGGGAGCTGTTTTTT	CASSLLGTGGNTGELFF
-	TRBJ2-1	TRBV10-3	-	TGTGCCATCAGTGAGTCGCGGGCGGTCAGCTCCTACAATGAGCAGTTCTTC	CAISESRAVSSYNEQFF
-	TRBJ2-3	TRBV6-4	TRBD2	TGTGCCAGCAGTGATCGCGGGAGGGGTCAGGATACGCAGTATTTT	CASSDRGRGQDTQYF
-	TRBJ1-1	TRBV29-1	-	TGCAGCGTGGGCAGACCACCCAAGAACACTGAAGCTTTCTTT	CSVGRPPKNTEAFF
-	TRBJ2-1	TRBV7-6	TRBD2	TGTGCCAGCAGCTTAGCTCCCCCCCTAGCGGCTTACAATGAGCAGTTCTTC	CASSLAPPLAAYNEQFF
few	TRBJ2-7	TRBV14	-	TGTGCCAGCAGCCAAGACACGGGGGATAACGAGCAGTACTTC	CASSQDTGDNEQYF
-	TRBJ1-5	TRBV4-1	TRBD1	TGCGCCAGCAGCCGGGACAGGGGGTTAGGGCCCCAGCATTTT	CASSRDRGLGPQHF
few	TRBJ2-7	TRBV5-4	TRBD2	TGTGCCAGCAGCTTTATGACTAGCCCCTACGAGCAGTACTTC	CASSFMTSPYEQYF
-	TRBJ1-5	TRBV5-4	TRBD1	TGTGCCAGCACCCTTCCGGGACAGGGATTGTTTCAGAGCAATCAGCCCCAGCATTTT	CASTLPGQGLFQSNQPQHF
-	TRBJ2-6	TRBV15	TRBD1	TGTGCCACCAGCAAAAAGGGGGCTACTGGGGCCAACGTCCTGACTTTC	CATSKKGATGANVLTF
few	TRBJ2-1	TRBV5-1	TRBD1	TGCGCCAGCAGCTTACAGGGGTCTTACAATGAGCAGTTCTTC	CASSLQGSYNEQFF
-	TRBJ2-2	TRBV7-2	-	TGTGCCAGCAGCTTAACCCCCAGGGGCAACACCGGGGAGCTGTTTTTT	CASSLTPRGNTGELFF
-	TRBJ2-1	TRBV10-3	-	TGTGCCATCAGCGGAGACCCGGGCAATGAGCAGTTCTTC	CAISGDPGNEQFF
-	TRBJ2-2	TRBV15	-	TGTGCCACCAGCAGAGATCCGGAGACCGGGGAGCTGTTTTTT	CATSRDPETGELFF
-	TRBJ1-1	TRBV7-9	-	TGTGCCAGCAGTTCGTGGGCGACAGTAGAAGCTTTCTTT	CASSSWATVEAFF
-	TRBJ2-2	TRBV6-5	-	TGTGCCAGCAGTCCATGGGGGGACACCGGGGAGCTGTTTTTT	CASSPWGDTGELFF
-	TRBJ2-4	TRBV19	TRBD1	TGTGCCAGTAGCACGGGACAGGGGGCCAAAAACATTCAGTACTTC	CASSTGQGAKNIQYF
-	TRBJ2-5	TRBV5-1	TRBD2	TGCGCCAGCAGCATCCCCAAGGCGGGGGGCTCAGGGACCCAGTACTTC	CASSIPKAGGSGTQYF
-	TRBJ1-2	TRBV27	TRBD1	TGTGCCAGCAGTTTAAGGGACAGGGGGGTCTATGGCTACACCTTC	CASSLRDRGVYGYTF
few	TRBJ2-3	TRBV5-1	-	TGCGCCAGCAGCACCGTGGAGGCGAGCACAGATACGCAGTATTTT	CASSTVEASTDTQYF
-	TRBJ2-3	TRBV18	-	TGTGCCAGCTCACCTCTACAGGGTGGAGATACGCAGTATTTT	CASSPLQGGDTQYF
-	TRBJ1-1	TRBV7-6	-	TGTGCCAGCAGCTTGGGGGGACTCACTGAAGCTTTCTTT	CASSLGGLTEAFF
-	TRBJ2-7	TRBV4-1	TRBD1	TGCGCCAGCAGCCAAGGGGTTTCAGGGGGCTTCACCTACGAGCAGTACTTC	CASSQGVSGGFTYEQYF
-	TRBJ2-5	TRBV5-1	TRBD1	TGCGCCAGCAGCTTTGGACAGGGTGAGACCCAGTACTTC	CASSFGQGETQYF
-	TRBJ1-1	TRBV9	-	TGTGCCAGCAGCGTAGCTCAGGGTAGGGCTGAAGCTTTCTTT	CASSVAQGRAEAFF
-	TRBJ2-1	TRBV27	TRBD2	TGTGCCAGCAGTTTTGCGGGAGGGCCCCACAATGAGCAGTTCTTC	CASSFAGGPHNEQFF
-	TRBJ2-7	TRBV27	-	TGTGCCAGCGATACCCCCGGGACACAGGTCCACTTC	CASDTPGTQVHF
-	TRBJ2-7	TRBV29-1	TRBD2	TGCAGCGTCCTACCGGCGGGACTAGCGACTTACGAGCAGTACTTC	CSVLPAGLATYEQYF
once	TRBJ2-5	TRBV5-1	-	TGCGCCAGCAGCTCGAACTGGGGGAGGGAGACCCAGTACTTC	CASSSNWGRETQYF
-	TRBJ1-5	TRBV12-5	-	TGTGCTAGTGCCAGAGGGCGTAATCAGCCCCAGCATTTT	CASARGRNQPQHF
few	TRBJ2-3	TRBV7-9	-	TGTGCCAGCAGCTTACAGGGATACACAGATACGCAGTATTTT	CASSLQGYTDTQYF
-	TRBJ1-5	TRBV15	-	TGTGCCACCAGCAGCCCCGGAGGGGGGGCTAATCAGCCCCAGCATTTT	CATSSPGGGANQPQHF
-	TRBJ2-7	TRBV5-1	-	TGCGCCAGCAGCTTGGGGCTAGCACCCTCCTACGAGCAGTACTTC	CASSLGLAPSYEQYF
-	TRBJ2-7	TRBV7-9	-	TGTGCCAGCAGCCACGACGGAGGGCCCTACGAGCAGTACTTC	CASSHDGGPYEQYF
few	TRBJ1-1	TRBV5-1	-	TGCGCCAGCAGGTTACAGGGAAACACTGAAGCTTTCTTT	CASRLQGNTEAFF
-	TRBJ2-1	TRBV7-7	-	TGTGCTAGCAGTATAGGGGATGTTCCCTACAATGAGCAGTTCTTC	CASSIGDVPYNEQFF